The rows below give T cell receptor beta chains drawn from one sample of a study of PD-1 blockade in mismatch repair-deficient tumors. Profiled with immunoSEQ multiplex PCR; TCRdb holds only in-frame clones, not every one. This repertoire shows around 62,000 clones, approximately 82% found once; its top ten account for about 5%. Sequenced material: peripheral blood, taken 2 weeks after starting pembrolizumab. All receptors come from an adult with mismatch repair-deficient cancer. Each CDR3 is given with its conserved first and last residue. Each record gives: D gene, V gene, clone size, J gene, CDR3 protein, CDR3 DNA. The D gene is left open where the match is weak. For some rows the clone size is stated as once, few or many, or as a class when expanded; others skip it.

d_gene: NA; v_gene: TRBV6-5; abundance: NA; j_gene: TRBJ1-5; CDR3aa: CASSSEPYSNQPQHF; CDR3nt: TGTGCCAGCAGTTCGGAGCCTTATAGCAATCAGCCCCAGCATTTT
d_gene: TRBD1; v_gene: TRBV6-6; abundance: few; j_gene: TRBJ1-2; CDR3aa: CASSYLGTANYGYTF; CDR3nt: TGTGCCAGCAGTTACCTCGGGACAGCTAACTATGGCTACACCTTC
d_gene: NA; v_gene: TRBV7-2; abundance: NA; j_gene: TRBJ1-2; CDR3aa: CASSLAAGGGSYGYTF; CDR3nt: TGTGCCAGCAGCTTAGCAGCTGGGGGCGGTAGCTATGGCTACACCTTC
d_gene: TRBD2; v_gene: TRBV7-8; abundance: few; j_gene: TRBJ2-5; CDR3aa: CASSLDSLAVQETQYF; CDR3nt: TGTGCCAGCAGCTTAGACTCACTAGCGGTTCAAGAGACCCAGTACTTC
d_gene: NA; v_gene: TRBV10-3; abundance: NA; j_gene: TRBJ2-7; CDR3aa: CAINRPEGEQYF; CDR3nt: TGTGCCATCAACCGGCCGGAGGGAGAGCAGTACTTC
d_gene: TRBD2; v_gene: TRBV18; abundance: NA; j_gene: TRBJ2-7; CDR3aa: CASSRAGGSYEQYF; CDR3nt: TGTGCCAGCTCACGAGCGGGAGGGTCCTACGAGCAGTACTTC
d_gene: TRBD1; v_gene: TRBV5-1; abundance: NA; j_gene: TRBJ2-7; CDR3aa: CASSLRQGGLDEQYF; CDR3nt: TGCGCCAGCAGCTTGCGACAGGGGGGATTGGACGAGCAGTACTTC
d_gene: TRBD1; v_gene: TRBV5-4; abundance: NA; j_gene: TRBJ2-7; CDR3aa: CASSSLRDSYEQYF; CDR3nt: TGTGCCAGCAGCTCACTCAGGGACAGCTACGAGCAGTACTTC
d_gene: NA; v_gene: TRBV9; abundance: NA; j_gene: TRBJ2-2; CDR3aa: CASSGTLANTGELFF; CDR3nt: TGTGCCAGCAGTGGGACGCTCGCGAACACCGGGGAGCTGTTTTTT
d_gene: NA; v_gene: TRBV5-1; abundance: NA; j_gene: TRBJ2-6; CDR3aa: CASSLGSGANVLTF; CDR3nt: TGCGCCAGCAGCTTGGGCTCTGGGGCCAACGTCCTGACTTTC
d_gene: TRBD2; v_gene: TRBV27; abundance: NA; j_gene: TRBJ2-7; CDR3aa: CASSHTGGRDYEQYF; CDR3nt: TGTGCCAGCAGTCACACGGGCGGGAGAGACTACGAGCAGTACTTC
d_gene: TRBD2; v_gene: TRBV9; abundance: NA; j_gene: TRBJ2-7; CDR3aa: CASSKGLAGEAGEQYF; CDR3nt: TGTGCCAGCAGCAAAGGACTAGCGGGAGAAGCCGGCGAGCAGTACTTC
d_gene: TRBD1; v_gene: TRBV4-2; abundance: NA; j_gene: TRBJ1-3; CDR3aa: CASSLQTGPGNTIYF; CDR3nt: TGTGCCAGCAGCCTCCAGACAGGGCCCGGAAACACCATATATTTT
d_gene: NA; v_gene: TRBV7-9; abundance: NA; j_gene: TRBJ2-6; CDR3aa: CASTHWGTLSSGANVLTF; CDR3nt: TGTGCCAGCACCCACTGGGGGACACTGAGCTCTGGGGCCAACGTCCTGACTTTC
d_gene: NA; v_gene: TRBV7-9; abundance: NA; j_gene: TRBJ2-4; CDR3aa: CASSLGAGTAKNIQYF; CDR3nt: TGTGCCAGCAGCTTGGGGGCCGGAACGGCCAAAAACATTCAGTACTTC
d_gene: NA; v_gene: TRBV5-1; abundance: NA; j_gene: TRBJ1-1; CDR3aa: CASSSTRTAEAFF; CDR3nt: TGCGCCAGCAGCTCAACCAGGACAGCTGAAGCTTTCTTT
d_gene: TRBD2; v_gene: TRBV5-7; abundance: NA; j_gene: TRBJ2-1; CDR3aa: CASSLVELAGSHNEQFF; CDR3nt: TGTGCCAGCAGCTTGGTCGAACTAGCGGGCTCCCACAATGAGCAGTTCTTC
d_gene: TRBD1; v_gene: TRBV9; abundance: few; j_gene: TRBJ2-2; CDR3aa: CASSVDLTGAGELFF; CDR3nt: TGTGCCAGCAGCGTAGATCTGACAGGGGCCGGGGAGCTGTTTTTT
d_gene: NA; v_gene: TRBV4-2; abundance: NA; j_gene: TRBJ1-5; CDR3aa: CASSQNTNSNQPQHF; CDR3nt: TGTGCCAGCAGTCAAAACACGAATAGCAATCAGCCCCAGCATTTT
d_gene: NA; v_gene: TRBV11-2; abundance: once; j_gene: TRBJ1-3; CDR3aa: CASSLVAVPGGGNTIYF; CDR3nt: TGTGCCAGCAGCTTAGTAGCGGTGCCTGGAGGTGGAAACACCATATATTTT
d_gene: TRBD1; v_gene: TRBV7-3; abundance: NA; j_gene: TRBJ2-7; CDR3aa: CASSDRDRGNYEQYF; CDR3nt: TGTGCCAGCAGCGACCGGGACAGGGGAAACTACGAGCAGTACTTC
d_gene: TRBD1; v_gene: TRBV27; abundance: NA; j_gene: TRBJ2-7; CDR3aa: CASSLATGGSYEQYF; CDR3nt: TGTGCCAGCAGTTTGGCGACAGGGGGCTCCTACGAGCAGTACTTC
d_gene: NA; v_gene: TRBV9; abundance: NA; j_gene: TRBJ1-1; CDR3aa: CASSPVGGSSEAFF; CDR3nt: TGTGCCAGCAGCCCCGTCGGGGGTTCGAGTGAAGCTTTCTTT
d_gene: TRBD1; v_gene: TRBV6-1; abundance: NA; j_gene: TRBJ2-7; CDR3aa: CASFLQGFNEQYF; CDR3nt: TGTGCCAGCTTCCTACAGGGGTTCAACGAGCAGTACTTC
d_gene: TRBD1; v_gene: TRBV10-1; abundance: NA; j_gene: TRBJ2-3; CDR3aa: CASSATGGTDTQYF; CDR3nt: TGCGCCAGCAGTGCCACAGGGGGCACAGATACGCAGTATTTT
d_gene: TRBD2; v_gene: TRBV29-1; abundance: once; j_gene: TRBJ2-3; CDR3aa: CSVESYSGVADTQYF; CDR3nt: TGCAGCGTTGAAAGTTATAGCGGGGTGGCAGATACGCAGTATTTT
d_gene: NA; v_gene: TRBV28; abundance: once; j_gene: TRBJ2-5; CDR3aa: CASSFGSGAFQETQYF; CDR3nt: TGTGCCAGCAGTTTCGGGTCAGGGGCCTTCCAAGAGACCCAGTACTTC
d_gene: TRBD2; v_gene: TRBV27; abundance: NA; j_gene: TRBJ2-1; CDR3aa: CASSPLRAGELYNEQFF; CDR3nt: TGTGCCAGCAGTCCGCTGCGAGCGGGAGAGCTCTACAATGAGCAGTTCTTC
d_gene: TRBD2; v_gene: TRBV13; abundance: few; j_gene: TRBJ2-1; CDR3aa: CASSHRVIAGVINEQFF; CDR3nt: TGTGCCAGCAGCCACCGGGTAATAGCGGGGGTGATTAATGAGCAGTTCTTC
d_gene: NA; v_gene: TRBV6-6; abundance: NA; j_gene: TRBJ2-1; CDR3aa: CASSYSTGEQFF; CDR3nt: TGTGCCAGCAGTTACTCGACGGGTGAGCAGTTCTTC
d_gene: TRBD1; v_gene: TRBV5-1; abundance: few; j_gene: TRBJ1-2; CDR3aa: CASSSLRDSGYTF; CDR3nt: TGCGCCAGCAGCAGCCTCCGGGACAGCGGCTACACCTTC
d_gene: TRBD1; v_gene: TRBV2; abundance: NA; j_gene: TRBJ1-2; CDR3aa: CASREQGAWGYTF; CDR3nt: TGTGCCAGCAGAGAACAGGGGGCATGGGGCTACACCTTC
d_gene: TRBD1; v_gene: TRBV18; abundance: NA; j_gene: TRBJ1-4; CDR3aa: CASSPSGTGAGEKLFF; CDR3nt: TGTGCCAGCTCACCATCAGGGACAGGGGCTGGTGAAAAACTGTTTTTT
d_gene: NA; v_gene: TRBV30; abundance: few; j_gene: TRBJ1-4; CDR3aa: CAWSAPLGAFQKLFF; CDR3nt: TGTGCCTGGAGTGCCCCGCTGGGGGCGTTTCAAAAACTGTTTTTT
d_gene: NA; v_gene: TRBV6-5; abundance: NA; j_gene: TRBJ2-1; CDR3aa: CASSSPRGRHNEQFF; CDR3nt: TGTGCCAGCAGTTCCCCGCGAGGGAGGCACAATGAGCAGTTCTTC
d_gene: NA; v_gene: TRBV30; abundance: NA; j_gene: TRBJ1-4; CDR3aa: CAWSHRGRVEKLFF; CDR3nt: TGTGCCTGGAGTCACCGGGGGCGGGTTGAAAAACTGTTTTTT
d_gene: NA; v_gene: TRBV2; abundance: NA; j_gene: TRBJ2-4; CDR3aa: CASSDGANIQYF; CDR3nt: TGTGCCAGCAGTGACGGGGCAAACATTCAGTACTTC
d_gene: TRBD1; v_gene: TRBV19; abundance: NA; j_gene: TRBJ1-5; CDR3aa: CASSITSGTDSNQPQHF; CDR3nt: TGTGCCAGTAGTATCACCTCCGGGACAGATAGCAATCAGCCCCAGCATTTT
d_gene: NA; v_gene: TRBV5-6; abundance: NA; j_gene: TRBJ1-4; CDR3aa: CASSTPMGSTNEKLFF; CDR3nt: TGTGCCAGCAGCACCCCGATGGGTTCAACTAATGAAAAACTGTTTTTT
d_gene: NA; v_gene: TRBV5-1; abundance: NA; j_gene: TRBJ2-5; CDR3aa: CASSLFNREKQETQYF; CDR3nt: TGCGCCAGCAGCTTGTTCAACAGGGAGAAACAAGAGACCCAGTACTTC
d_gene: NA; v_gene: TRBV29-1; abundance: NA; j_gene: TRBJ1-2; CDR3aa: CSVILQGNYGYTF; CDR3nt: TGCAGCGTTATACTCCAGGGCAACTATGGCTACACCTTC
d_gene: NA; v_gene: TRBV30; abundance: NA; j_gene: TRBJ2-2; CDR3aa: CAWSQAGAGVGELFF; CDR3nt: TGTGCCTGGAGCCAGGCAGGGGCGGGCGTCGGGGAGCTGTTTTTT
d_gene: TRBD2; v_gene: TRBV7-2; abundance: few; j_gene: TRBJ2-2; CDR3aa: CASSLGASGPNTGELFF; CDR3nt: TGTGCCAGCAGCTTAGGAGCTAGCGGGCCGAACACCGGGGAGCTGTTTTTT
d_gene: NA; v_gene: TRBV30; abundance: NA; j_gene: TRBJ1-1; CDR3aa: CAWSVGTEAFF; CDR3nt: TGTGCCTGGAGTGTCGGCACTGAAGCTTTCTTT
d_gene: TRBD1; v_gene: TRBV7-2; abundance: NA; j_gene: TRBJ2-7; CDR3aa: CASTLMGGQGAYEQYF; CDR3nt: TGTGCCAGCACTCTGATGGGGGGACAGGGGGCTTATGAGCAGTACTTC
d_gene: NA; v_gene: TRBV12-5; abundance: once; j_gene: TRBJ2-7; CDR3aa: CASGLVRPFSYEQYF; CDR3nt: TGTGCTAGTGGTTTGGTACGGCCATTCTCCTACGAGCAGTACTTC
d_gene: TRBD2; v_gene: TRBV4-1; abundance: NA; j_gene: TRBJ2-1; CDR3aa: CASSQLAGLNEQFF; CDR3nt: TGCGCCAGCAGCCAGCTAGCGGGCCTTAATGAGCAGTTCTTC
d_gene: NA; v_gene: TRBV6-5; abundance: NA; j_gene: TRBJ1-5; CDR3aa: CASIPGAGSLPQHF; CDR3nt: TGTGCCAGCATCCCTGGGGCAGGGTCTTTACCCCAGCATTTT
d_gene: NA; v_gene: TRBV5-4; abundance: NA; j_gene: TRBJ1-1; CDR3aa: CASSLAWGENTEAFF; CDR3nt: TGTGCCAGCAGTTTGGCCTGGGGAGAGAACACTGAAGCTTTCTTT
d_gene: NA; v_gene: TRBV6-1; abundance: NA; j_gene: TRBJ1-5; CDR3aa: CASSEAGGGANNQPQHF; CDR3nt: TGTGCCAGCAGTGAAGCGGGTGGAGGGGCGAACAATCAGCCCCAGCATTTT
d_gene: NA; v_gene: TRBV5-1; abundance: NA; j_gene: TRBJ2-3; CDR3aa: CASSNGGPTDTQYF; CDR3nt: TGCGCCAGCAGCAACGGCGGTCCCACAGATACGCAGTATTTT